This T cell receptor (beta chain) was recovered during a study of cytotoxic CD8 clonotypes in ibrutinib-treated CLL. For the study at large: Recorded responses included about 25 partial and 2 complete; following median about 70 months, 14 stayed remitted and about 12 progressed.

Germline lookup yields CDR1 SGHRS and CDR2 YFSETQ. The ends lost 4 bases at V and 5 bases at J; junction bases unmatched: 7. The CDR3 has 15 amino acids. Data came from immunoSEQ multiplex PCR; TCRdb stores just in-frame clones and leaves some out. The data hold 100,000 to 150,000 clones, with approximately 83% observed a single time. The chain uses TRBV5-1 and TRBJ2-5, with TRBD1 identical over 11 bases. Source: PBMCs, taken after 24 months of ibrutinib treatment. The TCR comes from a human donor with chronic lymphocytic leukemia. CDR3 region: CASSELGQGAETQYF. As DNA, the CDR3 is TGCGCCAGCAGCGAGCTTGGACAGGGGGCCGAGACCCAGTACTTC.